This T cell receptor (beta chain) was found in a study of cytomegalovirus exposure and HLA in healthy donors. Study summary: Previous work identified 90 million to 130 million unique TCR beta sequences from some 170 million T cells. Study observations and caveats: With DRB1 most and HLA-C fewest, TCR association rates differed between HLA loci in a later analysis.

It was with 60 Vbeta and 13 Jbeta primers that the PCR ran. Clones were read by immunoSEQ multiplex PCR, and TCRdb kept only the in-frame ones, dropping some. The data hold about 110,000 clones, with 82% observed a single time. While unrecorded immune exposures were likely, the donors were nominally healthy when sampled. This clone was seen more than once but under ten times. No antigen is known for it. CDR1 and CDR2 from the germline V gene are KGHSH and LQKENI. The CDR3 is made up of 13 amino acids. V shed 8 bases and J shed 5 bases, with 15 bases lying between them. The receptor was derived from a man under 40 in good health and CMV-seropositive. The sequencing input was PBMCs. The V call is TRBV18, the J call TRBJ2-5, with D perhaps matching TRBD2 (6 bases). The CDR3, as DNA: TGTGCCAGCGCTAGACGGGGGTTGGAGACCCAGTACTTC. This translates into CASARRGLETQYF.